This T cell receptor beta chain emerged from a study of T cell responses to AZD1222 COVID-19 vaccine. Across the whole study: The analysis combined second doses at about 4 or about 12 weeks. Notes on the study in general: Along spike, vaccine-associated CD4 TCRs were found throughout, with dominance at 160-218 and 743-854. Clonal diversity may have been underestimated, and the donors were mostly white British, with more females than males. Two AZD1222 administrations were followed by greater Spike-specific TCR breadth and depth.

With V trimmed by 7 bases and J by 3 bases, 11 bases remained unmatched. Germline V gives CDR1 LNHDA, CDR2 SQIVND (reference sequence). This CDR3 is built from 15 residues. The protocol was immunoSEQ multiplex PCR, while the TCRdb copy is restricted to in-frame clones and leaves out a portion. This sample has over 90,000 clones; almost 85% occur once, and the top ten carry more than 15%. As to this clone: What it recognizes is unknown.

Sample: peripheral blood, taken on day 0 of AZD1222 vaccination. This receptor was taken from an adult in good health. This chain links TRBV19 with TRBJ1-1, with 7 bases aligning to TRBD1. The CDR3: CASTRQGSLDTEAFF. CDR3 in DNA: TGTGCCAGTACAAGACAGGGTAGCTTGGACACTGAAGCTTTCTTT.